The entry below gives a single T cell receptor beta chain sequence along with its context. The sample holds one count of this clone. Its cognate antigen has yet to be identified. Base qualities were left out, and no much larger clone turns up one base away. The data belong to a study of T cell responses to AZD1222 COVID-19 vaccine listed by TCRdb under 2021. For the study in its entirety: AZD1222 recipients with second doses at about 4 weeks or about 12 weeks were pooled, because spike-specific TCR depth and breadth did not differ between schedules. Trial participants were enrolled into age subgroups of 18-55, 56-69 and 70-plus years, which contained around 150, 29 and 61 TCR-sequenced participants, respectively. A total of over 230 trial participants underwent TCR sequencing, of whom some 210 received two doses of AZD1222 and around 26 received two doses of the MenACWY control vaccine.

What the study reported, not specific to this receptor: Because no day 14 peak-response samples were available, the repertoires could be characterized only after the peak T cell response. Only a handful of AZD1222 recipients were SARS-CoV-2 seropositive at baseline, limiting conclusions about previously exposed vaccinees. The 56-69-year group was small, and its depth increase did not reach significance, likely because of low power. The vaccine-associated CD4 TCRs covered the entire spike protein, and the dominant responses fell in regions 160-218 and 743-854. Most participants were white British and females outnumbered males, and the authors suggested that clonal diversity may have been underestimated. Epitopes outside the regions mutated in the B.1.351 and B.1.1.7 variants were reportedly recognized by nearly half of the unique spike-specific TCRs. Spike-specific TCR breadth and depth rose significantly after two AZD1222 doses compared with day 0 and with MenACWY recipients.

The CDR3 regions of human TCRbeta chains were analyzed by immunosequencing. Turning to the authors' computational methods: Repertoire TCRs were checked for matches against a reference library of SARS-CoV-2-specific TCRs that had been generated using the MIRA antigen-specificity platform. Breadth meant the fraction of unique TCRs that were SARS-CoV-2-associated, whereas depth meant the fraction of total T cells that were SARS-CoV-2-associated. Using the MIRA data, every spike-specific TCR was mapped to the spike region that the TCR reacted to and assigned to either a CD4 or a CD8 class. Log10-transformed breadth and depth values were compared by one-way ANOVA with Sidak's multiple comparisons tests. TCRdb obtained this table from immuneACCESS and retained in-frame rearrangements with V and J assigned. These tables miss some clones; where compared with another copy, unresolved V genes account for less than half of the shortfall, and the remainder is unexplained. Clone size and V and J calls were adopted from that table, with D and trimming inferred from the DNA. This sample lists approximately 190,000 clones; almost 95% were detected once. In total, the top ten clones hold roughly 9.2% of the sample.

This specimen's time point label, interpreted: baseline before first vaccination. Vaccinee samples were obtained from the UK trials COV001 and COV002, which included a single-blind randomized controlled phase 2/3 trial of AZD1222 (ChAdOx1 nCoV-19) in healthy adults. Trial participant PBMC samples were collected at day 0 and day 28 after the second dose for TCRbeta chain sequencing. The CDR3 sequence holds 16 residues, the cysteine and phenylalanine included. The CDR3 DNA has 48 bases and is translated from base 1. V is shortened by 0 bases, J by 0 bases, and the region joining them spans 9 bases. From a lookup of the germline V gene, CDR1 and CDR2 are KGHSH and LQKENI.

The sample consisted of peripheral blood, taken on day 0 of AZD1222 vaccination. The receptor was derived from an adult in good health. The rearranged chain carries TRBV18 and TRBJ2-1; no D gene call is confident. The DNA sequence is given as TGTGCCAGCTCACCACCAAACGGTAGCTCCTACAATGAGCAGTTCTTC. The resulting protein is CASSPPNGSSYNEQFF.